Presented here are 20 T cell receptor beta chains from one specimen sequenced in a study of blood T cell repertoires in COVID-19. The method was immunoSEQ multiplex PCR; TCRdb's version includes in-frame clones alone and lacks a portion of them. In the table there are about 140,000 clones, more than 80% of which are singletons. Specimen: peripheral blood. The receptors were sampled from a woman aged 80 or over in a cohort sampled during active or convalescent COVID-19.

The chain joins TRBV28 to TRBJ1-2; a possible D gene is TRBD1 (6 bases). CDR1 is MDHEN, CDR2 SYDVKM, per germline. The CDR3 sequence is 17 residues long. V dropped 3 bases and J dropped 0 bases, with 17 bases sitting between them. CDR3 residues: CASSFVGGGHTNYGYTF. In nucleotides, the CDR3 is TGTGCCAGCAGTTTTGTCGGGGGGGGACACACTAACTATGGCTACACCTTC.

This clone has only a few counts. The V call is TRBV2, the J call TRBJ2-5; 11 positions agree with TRBD2. V shed 5 bases and J 1 base; nucleotides not matched to a gene: 9. Germline V gene sequence: CDR1 SNHLY, CDR2 FYNNEI. CDR3 length: 17 residues. CDR3 DNA sequence: TGTGCCAGCAGTCATAATAGCGGGGGGGGACCCCAAGAGACCCAGTACTTC. Residues: CASSHNSGGGPQETQYF.

J is TRBJ1-3 and V is TRBV3-1 (or the pseudogene TRBV3-2); D is perhaps TRBD1 (5 bases). V lost 1 base to trimming and J lost 8 bases, with 12 bases between them. This CDR3 contains 14 residues. Germline V CDR1 and CDR2: LGHDT, YNNKEL (reference sequence). The CDR3 DNA reads as TGTGCCAGCAGCCAAGTAGGTGACAGTCACACCATATATTTT. Translated, it gives CASSQVGDSHTIYF.

This clone is a singleton in its sample. The chain joins TRBV6-1 to TRBJ2-7, with 9 bases identical to TRBD2. V lost 3 bases and J lost 2; bases outside the gene matches: 5. The CDR3 covers 15 residues. Germline V gene sequence: CDR1 MNHNS, CDR2 SASEGT. The CDR3 is CASSDRGGGAYEQYV. CDR3 DNA: TGTGCCAGCAGTGATCGGGGCGGGGGGGCCTACGAGCAGTACGTC.

The chain combines TRBV30 with TRBJ1-6; 9 positions match TRBD1. V gave up 5 bases and J gave up 7 bases; unmatched junction bases: 3. Germline assignment: CDR1 GTSNPN and CDR2 SVGIG (reference sequence). CDR3 length: 13 amino acids. In nucleotides, the CDR3 is TGTGCCTGGGTAGGACAGGGGAATTCACCCCTCCACTTT. Its translation is CAWVGQGNSPLHF.

This clone showed up just once. V usage is TRBV13 and J usage is TRBJ2-5, with 7 bases identical to TRBD1. Losses at the gene ends were 6 bases for V and 3 bases for J; bases not matched to a gene: 7. CDR1 and CDR2 (germline): PRHDT, FYEKMQ (reference sequence). This CDR3 has 14 residues. The CDR3 here is CASSVGTVEETQYF. CDR3 bases: TGTGCCAGCAGTGTCGGGACAGTCGAAGAGACCCAGTACTTC.

This rearrangement joins TRBV21-1 to TRBJ2-2; the table's D call, TRBD2, was not checked against the DNA. TRBV21-1 is termed a pseudogene. The CDR3 is made up of 14 amino acids. CDR3 amino acids: CASSSRTETGELFF. The CDR3 DNA reads TGTGCCAGCAGCTCTCGGACTGAAACCGGGGAGCTGTTTTTT.

CDR3: CASSLPPSWAGHYGYTF. The CDR3 DNA sequence: TGTGCCAGCAGCCTGCCGCCTAGTTGGGCAGGGCACTATGGCTACACCTTC. J is TRBJ1-2 and V is TRBV3-1 (or the pseudogene TRBV3-2), with D tentatively TRBD1 (5 bases). Per germline, CDR1 LGHDT and CDR2 YNNKEL (reference sequence). This CDR3 has 17 residues. V dropped 4 bases and J dropped 3 bases, with 21 bases sitting between them.

The V and J genes are TRBV6-5 and TRBJ1-6; 9 bases line up with TRBD1. Germline values: CDR1 MNHEY, CDR2 SVGAGI. Trimming cost V 2 bases and J 8 bases; bases outside gene matches: 1. This CDR3 has 14 amino acids. The CDR3 sequence is CASSYDRGDSPLHF. The CDR3 nucleotides read TGTGCCAGCAGTTACGACAGGGGGGATTCACCCCTCCACTTT.

The J gene is TRBJ2-6, the V gene TRBV4-1; TRBD2 matches at 9 bases. This CDR3 is built from 15 residues. V shed 5 bases and J 2 bases; nucleotides not matched to a gene: 1. CDR1 is MGHRA and CDR2 is YSYEKL in the germline V gene. CDR3 sequence: CASSASGTGANVLTF. The CDR3 DNA reads as TGCGCCAGCAGCGCTAGCGGGACTGGGGCCAACGTCCTGACTTTC.

The table lists this clone with a few counts. This rearrangement joins TRBV18 to TRBJ2-1; D may be TRBD1 (5 bases). Between the trimmed V and J ends, which lost 3 bases and 3 bases, there was a span of 12 bases. The V gene's germline CDR1 is KGHSH and CDR2 LQKENI. This CDR3 is 15 amino acids long. CDR3 in DNA: TGTGCCAGCTCACCCCGACAGCTAAGCTACAATGAGCAGTTCTTC. This gives the protein CASSPRQLSYNEQFF. Complete variable domain (other parts from reference TRBV18 and TRBJ2-1): NAGVMQNPRHLVRRRGQEARLRCSPMKGHSHVYWYRQLPEEGLKFMVYLQKENIIDESGMPKERFSAEFPKEGPSILRIQQVVRGDSAAYFCASSPRQLSYNEQFFGPGTRLTVL.

V gene TRBV7-9 combines with J gene TRBJ2-7, with D hard to call. Looked up from germline, CDR1 is SEHNR and CDR2 is FQNEAQ (reference sequence). Trimming stripped 5 bases from V and 0 bases from J, with 17 bases between. There are 16 residues in the CDR3. CDR3 residues: CASSQSRLPASYEQYF. CDR3 bases: TGTGCCAGCAGCCAGAGCAGGTTGCCAGCCTCCTACGAGCAGTACTTC.

CDR3 sequence (DNA): TGTGCCAGCAGCTTAAAGAGACTTGACACTGAAGCTTTCTTT. This sequence encodes CASSLKRLDTEAFF. The V and J genes are TRBV7-9 and TRBJ1-1; D gene ambiguous. There are 14 residues in the CDR3. V was pared by 2 bases and J by 3 bases, with 10 bases between. Germline V gene lookup returns CDR1 SEHNR and CDR2 FQNEAQ (reference sequence). The whole variable domain, filled in from reference TRBV7-9 and TRBJ1-1, reads DTGVSQNPRHKITKRGQNVTFRCDPISEHNRLYWYRQTLGQGPEFLTYFQNEAQLEKSRLLSDRFSAERPKGSFSTLEIQRTEQGDSAMYLCASSLKRLDTEAFFGQGTRLTVV.

The chain employs TRBV5-1 and TRBJ1-4, with D possibly TRBD1 on 6 matching bases. This CDR3 region has 13 residues. Germline V lookup: CDR1 SGHRS, CDR2 YFSETQ. V was clipped by 1 base and J by 7 bases, with 8 bases between them. In nucleotides, the CDR3 is TGCGCCAGCAGCTTGTCAGGGGTTGAAAAACTGTTTTTT. Its translation: CASSLSGVEKLFF.

Comments on this clone: Other DNA sequences within the sample encode an identical CDR3. The CDR3 DNA reads TGTGCCAGCAGCGTAGAACTAGCGGATTACAATGAGCAGTTCTTC. Its protein product is CASSVELADYNEQFF. The chain has TRBV9 and TRBJ2-1; 8 bases are a match to TRBD2. This CDR3 has 15 amino acids. V dropped 0 bases and J dropped 4; count of bases not matched to a gene: 3. Germline V gives CDR1 SGDLS, CDR2 YYNGEE.

The chain carries TRBV9 and TRBJ1-3, with a weak D call TRBD1 (6 bases). The germline V and J ends were trimmed by 3 bases and 0 bases, with 10 bases remaining between them. The length of the CDR3 is 15 residues. Germline V gives CDR1 SGDLS, CDR2 YYNGEE. CDR3 protein: CASSEDSFSGNTIYF. CDR3 in DNA: TGTGCCAGCAGCGAGGACAGTTTCTCTGGAAACACCATATATTTT.

The V gene is TRBV30, the J gene TRBJ1-6; D is unclear. Per germline, CDR1 GTSNPN and CDR2 SVGIG (reference sequence). Trimming removed 1 base at V and 0 bases at J, with 10 bases between. The length of the CDR3 is 16 residues. CDR3 protein: CAWSGKWSSYNSPLHF. As DNA, the CDR3 is TGTGCCTGGAGTGGGAAGTGGAGCTCCTATAATTCACCCCTCCACTTT. Full variable domain (remainder filled in from reference TRBV30 and TRBJ1-6): SQTIHQWPATLVQPVGSPLSLECTVEGTSNPNLYWYRQAAGRGLQLLFYSVGIGQISSEVPQNLSASRPQDRQFILSSKKLLLSDSGFYLCAWSGKWSSYNSPLHFGNGTRLTVT.

This clone has only one observation. V is TRBV28 and J is TRBJ2-2; unclear D gene. The CDR3 runs 15 residues. The V end was cut by 4 bases, the J end by 0 bases, with 9 bases between. Germline CDR1 and CDR2: MDHEN and SYDVKM. The CDR3 nucleotides read TGTGCCAGCAGTTATGGCGGAACGAACACCGGGGAGCTGTTTTTT. Translation: CASSYGGTNTGELFF.

V is TRBV28 and J is TRBJ2-5; D call uncertain. This CDR3 spans 13 amino acids. V shed 9 bases and J shed 3 bases, with 14 bases lying between them. Germline V gene lookup returns CDR1 MDHEN and CDR2 SYDVKM. This CDR3 reads CASQQHVKETQYF. The CDR3 nucleotides are TGTGCCAGTCAACAACACGTTAAAGAGACCCAGTACTTC. Using reference TRBV28 and TRBJ2-5 for the parts outside the CDR3, the full variable domain is DVKVTQSSRYLVKRTGEKVFLECVQDMDHENMFWYRQDPGLGLRLIYFSYDVKMKEKGDIPEGYSVSREKKERFSLILESASTNQTSMYLCASQQHVKETQYFGPGTRLLVL.

This clone was detected a few times. The J gene is TRBJ2-7, the V gene TRBV5-8, with a tentative D call TRBD1 (6 bases). This CDR3 has 17 amino acids. The V end was cut by 5 bases, the J end by 5 bases, with 26 bases between. Germline V gives CDR1 SGHTS, CDR2 YDEGEE. The CDR3 bases are TGTGCCAGCAGGGCCGTGGGCAGGGGAGTATTCGGGAACGAGCAGTACGTC. As protein: CASRAVGRGVFGNEQYV.